This paragraph covers one T cell receptor beta chain sequence. The antigen remains undetermined. This entry belongs to a study of response to subunit inactivated influenza vaccine. Study-level results: Few additional T cells are recruited per seasonal influenza vaccination, authors suggested.

TCRdb processed the RT-PCR reads anew with MiXCR; each CDR3 protein has one entry. The sample lists 500,000 or so distinct CDR3 sequences, more than 15% seen once, with 2.5% to 3.5% in the top ten. This sequence originates from a man aged 50 to 69 who received an inactivated influenza vaccine. The sample in question was CD4+ T cells sorted from PBMCs, obtained less than 30 months after vaccination.

The CDR3 here is CASSQVTGTYTDTQYF. The DNA of the CDR3 is TGCGCCAGCAGCCAAGTTACAGGGACTTACACAGATACGCAGTATTTT. The J gene is TRBJ2-3, the V gene TRBV4-3; D possibly matches TRBD1 or TRBD2 (6 bases each). The CDR3 loop spans 16 amino acids. Germline-derived CDR1 and CDR2 are LGHNA and YSLEER. Trimming removed 1 base from V and 2 bases from J, with 13 bases in between.